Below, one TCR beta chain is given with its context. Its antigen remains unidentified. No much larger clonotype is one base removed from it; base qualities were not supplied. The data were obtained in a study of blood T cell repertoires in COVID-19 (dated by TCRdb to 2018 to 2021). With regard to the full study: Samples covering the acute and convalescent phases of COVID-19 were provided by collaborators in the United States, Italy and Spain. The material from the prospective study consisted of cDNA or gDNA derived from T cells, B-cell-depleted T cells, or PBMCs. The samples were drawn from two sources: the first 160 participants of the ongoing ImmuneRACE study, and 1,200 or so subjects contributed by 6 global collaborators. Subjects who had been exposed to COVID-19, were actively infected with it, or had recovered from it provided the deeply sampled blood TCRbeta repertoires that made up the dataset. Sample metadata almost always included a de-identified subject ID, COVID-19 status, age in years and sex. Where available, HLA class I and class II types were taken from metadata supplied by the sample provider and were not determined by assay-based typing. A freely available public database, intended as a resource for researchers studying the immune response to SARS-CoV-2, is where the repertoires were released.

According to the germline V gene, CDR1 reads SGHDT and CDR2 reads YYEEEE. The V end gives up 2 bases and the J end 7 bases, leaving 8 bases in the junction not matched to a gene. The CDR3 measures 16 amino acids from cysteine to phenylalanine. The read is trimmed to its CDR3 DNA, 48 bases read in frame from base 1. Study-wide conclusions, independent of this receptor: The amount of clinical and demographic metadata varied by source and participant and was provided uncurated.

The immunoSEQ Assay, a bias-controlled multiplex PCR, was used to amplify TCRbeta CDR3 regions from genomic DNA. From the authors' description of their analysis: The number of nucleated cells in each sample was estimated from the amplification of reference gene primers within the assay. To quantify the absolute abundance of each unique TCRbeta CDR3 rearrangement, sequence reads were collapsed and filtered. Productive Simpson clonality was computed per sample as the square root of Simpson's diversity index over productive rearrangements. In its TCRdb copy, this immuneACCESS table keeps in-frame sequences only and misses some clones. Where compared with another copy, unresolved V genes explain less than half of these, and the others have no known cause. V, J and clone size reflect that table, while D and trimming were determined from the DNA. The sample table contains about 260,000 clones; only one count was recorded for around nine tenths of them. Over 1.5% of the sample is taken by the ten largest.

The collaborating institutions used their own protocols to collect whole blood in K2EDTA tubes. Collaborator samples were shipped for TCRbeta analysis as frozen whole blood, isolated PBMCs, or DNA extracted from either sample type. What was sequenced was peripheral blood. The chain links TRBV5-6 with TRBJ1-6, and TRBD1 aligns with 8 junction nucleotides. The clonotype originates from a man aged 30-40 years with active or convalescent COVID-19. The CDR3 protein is CASSLDRDRWNSPLHF. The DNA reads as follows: TGTGCCAGCAGCTTAGATAGGGACAGGTGGAATTCACCCCTCCACTTT.